This T cell receptor (beta chain) was sequenced for a study of memory CD4+ T cells and cytomegalovirus serostatus (dated by TCRdb to between 2018 and 2021). The study in broad terms: A total of some 35 healthy Belgian adults, of whom 9 were CMV seropositive and some 25 were CMV seronegative, were included in the cohort. To replicate a published TCR-based CMV serostatus classifier, the researchers sequenced the CD4+ memory TCRbeta repertoires of a Belgian cohort whose cytomegalovirus serostatus was known. What the study reported, not specific to this receptor: Of about 180 previously reported CMV-associated TCRbeta sequences, approximately 70 appeared in the CD4+ memory repertoires, each in one to five individuals. A median bootstrapped AUC of almost 0.96 with a 95% CI of 0.76-1.00 was achieved on the Belgian cohort by the original-framework classifier. Results were interpreted as suggesting that the CMV-associated TCR signature is largely present in the CD4+ memory repertoire. Only CD4+CD45RO+ memory cells were sequenced, in contrast to the original study, which included naive and memory CD4+ and CD8+ populations. For CMV serostatus prediction, a median bootstrapped AUC of approximately 0.95 was reached with the original framework, and a median bootstrapped AUC of roughly 0.9 was reached with a US-trained random forest.

This clone was seen a single time. Its recognized antigen is unknown. No per-base quality is available; no much larger clone lies one base away. Genomic DNA was extracted from sorted cells with the Quick-DNA Microprep Kit. TCRbeta DNA was amplified with the immunoSEQ hsTCRbeta kit following the manufacturer's protocol. TCRbeta libraries were sequenced on an Illumina MiSeq instrument. The authors processed their data as follows. Removing out-of-frame sequences left 2,204,828 distinct TCRbeta sequences, an average of around 67,000 per individual. Each individual was scored according to the count of more than 150 previously reported CMV-associated TCRbeta sequences and the total productive distinct TCRbeta count. A beta-binomial model was reimplemented in Python, and scikit-learn random forests with default parameters were trained on data from the US cohort. On the Belgian cohort, classifier performance was reported as the median AUC, along with percentile confidence intervals, across 10,000 bootstrap iterations. Drawn from immuneACCESS, this table holds only the in-frame rearrangements with V and J called that TCRdb kept. Clones are partly lost; checked studies trace under half to an unresolved V gene and leave the rest unexplained. The D gene and trimming were derived from the DNA, and the V and J assignments and clone size from that table. The sample records 64,000 or so clones, over 60% of which are singletons. The ten largest clones represent 0.88% of the sample.

A FACSAria II was used to sort memory CD4+ T cells, defined as single viable CD3+CD4+CD8-CD45RO+ cells. CMV serostatus was assessed using a Roche Elecsys assay, by which serum IgG against CMV pp150, pp28, p38 and p52 was detected. After the samples were thawed, total CD4+ T cells were enriched through positive selection using CD4 magnetic microbeads. The samples came from a different study that was designed specifically to examine the CD4+ T cell memory repertoire. Peripheral blood mononuclear cells were isolated and cryopreserved following standard operating procedures; serum was stored at -80 °C. Staining used CD3-PerCP (BW264/56), CD4-APC (RPA-T4), CD45RO-PE (UCHT1) and CD8-Pacific Orange (3B5) antibodies, with Sytox blue excluding non-viable cells. Its CDR3 holds 14 amino acids, cysteine through phenylalanine. Just CDR3 DNA is preserved here, 42 bases in frame from base 1. Germline trimming amounts to 7 bases on V and 5 bases on J, with 5 as the count of junction bases outside the gene matches. The germline V gene (reference sequence) sets CDR1 to GTSNPN and CDR2 to SVGIG.

This clonotype originated in an adult in good health and CMV-seronegative. Sample: memory CD4+ T cells from blood. The chain employs TRBV30 and TRBJ2-5, with 15 middle bases fitting TRBD2. This receptor carries the CDR3 CASGTSGGRETQYF. The DNA sequence reads TGTGCCTCTGGGACTAGCGGGGGGCGGGAGACCCAGTACTTC.